This TCR beta chain was identified in a study of OX40 agonist ivuxolimab in advanced cancers. For context, the study as a whole: Ivuxolimab, which targeted the costimulatory receptor OX40 (CD134), was an agonistic, fully human IgG2 monoclonal antibody. Prior anti-PD-1, anti-PD-L1 or anti-CTLA-4 therapy was permitted, and 40% to 50% of dose-escalation patients had received checkpoint inhibitors. The paper describes the monotherapy dose-escalation part (N of about 57 patients) of the phase I trial of ivuxolimab. Partial responses occurred in three dose-escalation patients: two with cutaneous melanoma and one with hepatocellular carcinoma. Of the 50 or so patients in dose escalation, 19 had hepatocellular carcinoma, about 15 had melanoma, 9 had renal cell carcinoma and 9 had head and neck cancer. Peripheral TCRbeta sequencing was intended to test whether TCR sequence diversity was altered and clonal T-cell expansion was caused by ivuxolimab. Intravenous ivuxolimab was administered to patients every 2 weeks at six dose levels: 0.01, 0.1, 0.3, 1.5, 3 and 10 mg/kg. A male proportion of almost 85% and a mean age of approximately 62 years, ranging from 23 to 79, were recorded for the dose-escalation cohort. Here is what the overall study found, with its caveats: At doses of 0.1 to 3.0 mg/kg, clonal expansion of both CD4+ and CD8+ blood T cells was observed from baseline to week 6. Low levels of normalized T-cell clonal expansion were also seen in some patients who did not respond. The antigen specificity of the peripheral T cells that underwent clonal expansion was not determined. In the 0.1-3.0 mg/kg groups, partial responders were among the patients with the lowest normalized peripheral clonal expansion, particularly in CD8+ T cells. On average, CD8+ T cells showed more expanded clones than CD4+ T cells after ivuxolimab.

Patients with a history of autoimmune disease or receiving systemic immunosuppression were excluded from the trial. In every dose cohort, peripheral blood was drawn for TCR sequencing at baseline, cycle 4 day 1, and cycle 7 day 1. The samples were taken from a phase I, first-in-human, multicenter, open-label dose-escalation trial of ivuxolimab. Adults with locally advanced or metastatic melanoma, renal cell carcinoma, hepatocellular carcinoma or head and neck squamous cell carcinoma were enrolled in the trial. CD4+ and CD8+ T cells were sorted separately from peripheral blood before TCR sequencing. The CDR3 measures 10 amino acids from cysteine to phenylalanine. CDR3 DNA only is kept here, 30 bases in frame from base 1. Deletion took 6 bases off V and 8 bases off J, with a span of 7 bases between the germline ends. The germline V gene provides CDR1 SNHLY and CDR2 FYNNEI. Genomic DNA was extracted from sorted cells for sequencing of the TCRbeta CDR3 region. The immunoSEQ Assay was used for sequencing of TCRbeta CDR3 regions. The table was pulled from immuneACCESS by TCRdb, which kept in-frame rearrangements only. Such tables lose some clones; where checked, under half of the loss comes from unresolved V genes, and the rest has no known cause. The sample contains more than 50,000 clones, roughly 90% of them found a single time. Roughly 0.5% of the sample rests with the top ten.

Details on this clone: The antigen this receptor binds is unknown. One base away there is no much larger clone; base qualities are not given.

The V and J genes are TRBV2 and TRBJ1-1; the D gene remains uncertain. This specimen was CD4+ or CD8+ T cells sorted from blood, taken in a trial of the OX40 agonist ivuxolimab. This TCR derives from an adult with an advanced solid tumor such as melanoma, head and neck, liver or kidney cancer. The CDR3 reads as follows: CASSIGEAFF. In nucleotides, the sequence is TGTGCCAGCAGCATTGGGGAAGCTTTCTTT.